This entry lists 10 T cell receptor beta chains sequenced from one sample in a study of blood T cell repertoires in COVID-19. Data came from immunoSEQ multiplex PCR; TCRdb stores just in-frame clones and leaves some out. The data show more than 110,000 clones, 80% to 85% seen once. Input material: peripheral blood. These receptors were obtained from a woman aged 80 or older with acute or convalescent COVID-19.

This chain links TRBV28 with TRBJ2-7; 7 positions agree with TRBD1. The CDR3 length is 16 residues. Germline V gene sequence: CDR1 MDHEN, CDR2 SYDVKM. V gave up 6 bases and J gave up 5 bases; unmatched junction bases: 16. The CDR3 coding sequence is TGTGCCAGCAGCCCTTGGCCCGGGACAGCTTCAAACGAGCAGTACTTC. Protein sequence: CASSPWPGTASNEQYF.

The V and J genes are TRBV25-1 and TRBJ2-2, with D perhaps matching TRBD2 (6 bases). Germline V gene sequence: CDR1 MGHDK, CDR2 SYGVNS. The CDR3 consists of 16 residues. The V end lost 3 bases, the J end lost 4 bases, and 15 bases lay between the germline ends. CDR3 DNA: TGTGCCAGCAGTGAGTTGCCCCTGGAGGGCACCGGGGAGCTGTTTTTT. It codes for CASSELPLEGTGELFF.

The chain employs TRBV6-5 and TRBJ2-1; unclear D gene. CDR3 size: 13 residues. Trimming pared 5 bases from V and 6 bases from J, leaving 11 bases between. CDR1 and CDR2 from the germline V gene are MNHEY and SVGAGI. CDR3 DNA: TGTGCCAGCAGTCGCCTTAGCCTCAATGAGCAGTTCTTC. Residues: CASSRLSLNEQFF.

This chain joins TRBV27 and TRBJ2-7; 7 nucleotides match TRBD1. The CDR3 has 14 amino acids. Trimming took 4 bases from V and 2 from J; bases not matched to a gene: 5. The germline gives CDR1 MNHEY, CDR2 SMNVEV (reference sequence). CDR3 bases: TGTGCCAGCAGTTATCAGGGGGTCCCCTACGAGCAGTACTTC. Translating gives CASSYQGVPYEQYF.

The V call is TRBV18, the J call TRBJ1-2; TRBD1 matches 10 bases. J lost 7 bases, V lost 3 bases, and 8 bases had no gene match. CDR3 length: 15 residues. The germline gives CDR1 KGHSH, CDR2 LQKENI. The CDR3 sequence is CASSPDPTGGLGYTF. For the CDR3, the DNA is TGTGCCAGCTCACCGGACCCGACAGGGGGCCTTGGCTACACCTTC.

The chain employs TRBV5-6 and TRBJ2-7; D is uncertain. V was trimmed by 1 base and J by 2 bases, leaving 7 bases between them. The V gene's germline CDR1 is SGHDT and CDR2 YYEEEE. The CDR3 is 13 residues long. The CDR3 DNA follows: TGTGCCAGCAGCTTGCGAGATGCCTACGAGCAGTACTTC. Protein sequence: CASSLRDAYEQYF.

The chain combines TRBV20-1 with TRBJ1-1; D gene unclear. The CDR3 is made up of 11 amino acids. With 8 bases removed from V and 1 base from J, the gap between germline ends came to 8 bases. CDR1 and CDR2 from the germline V gene are DFQATT and SNEGSKA (reference sequence). The DNA for the CDR3 is TGCAGTTTAAGCCGGAACACTGAAGCTTTCTTT. Translating it yields CSLSRNTEAFF.

The chain links TRBV9 to TRBJ1-2; TRBD1 might be the D (6 bases). Germline V gene sequence: CDR1 SGDLS, CDR2 YYNGEE. The CDR3 is 15 amino acids. V was trimmed by 6 bases and J by 3 bases, leaving 18 bases between them. CDR3 DNA: TGTGCCAGCACCCGAAACGTTGGACAGCACTATGGCTACACCTTC. This sequence encodes CASTRNVGQHYGYTF.

This clone turned up a few times. Sequence at one end of the junction differs from germline and may be a read error. The rearrangement links TRBV5-4 to TRBJ1-5; tentative D call: TRBD1 (5 bases). This CDR3 region has 8 residues. Germline assignment: CDR1 SGHNT and CDR2 YYREEE (reference sequence). CDR3 nucleotides: TGTGCCGACAGAGGCTGGGATTTT. Amino acids: CADRGWDF.

The chain carries TRBV5-1 and TRBJ2-3; 9 bases are a match to TRBD2. After removal of 1 base from V and 1 base from J, the junction contained 7 bases not matched to a gene. Germline V gene lookup returns CDR1 SGHRS and CDR2 YFSETQ. CDR3 size: 17 residues. This chain's CDR3 is CASSLPLAGAGTDTQYF. The CDR3 DNA reads as TGCGCCAGCAGCTTGCCTTTAGCGGGAGCGGGCACAGATACGCAGTATTTT.